A selection of T cell receptor beta chains follows, all from one sample in a study of shared clonotypes between healthy human individuals. The table came from immunoSEQ multiplex PCR; TCRdb's copy has only in-frame clones and leaves some out. The sample lists around 2,000,000 clones; about 95% were seen once. The sequenced sample was naive CD8+ T cells sorted from blood. These receptors all stem from a man younger than 35 in good health. CDR3s include the opening cysteine and the closing phenylalanine or tryptophan. Fields, in order: V gene, clone size, J gene, D gene, CDR3 DNA, CDR3 protein. A D gene is named only where the DNA matches it firmly. The size entry is marked missing in some rows and otherwise reads once, few, many or a size class.

>TRBV13|.|TRBJ2-3|TRBD2
TGTGCCAGCAGCACCCAGACTAGCGGGAGAGATACGCAGTATTTT
CASSTQTSGRDTQYF
>TRBV7-9|.|TRBJ1-6|.
TGTGCCAGCAGCTTAGCGAGGGGAGGGGATACTTCACCCCTCCACTTT
CASSLARGGDTSPLHF
>TRBV29-1|once|TRBJ1-1|TRBD1
TGCAGCGTCCGGGACAGGGGAGGGGGCACTGAAGCTTTCTTT
CSVRDRGGGTEAFF
>TRBV6-1|once|TRBJ2-5|TRBD1
TGTGCCAGCTTAACAGGGGGCGTGCAAGAGACCCAGTACTTC
CASLTGGVQETQYF
>TRBV27|.|TRBJ2-7|TRBD2
TGTGCCAGCAGCCCCTCGGGGGGGCCGATCTCCTACGAGCAGTACTTC
CASSPSGGPISYEQYF
>TRBV28|.|TRBJ2-7|TRBD1
TGTGCCAGCACTATACCGGGACAGGTTTCCTACGAGCAGTACTTC
CASTIPGQVSYEQYF
>TRBV29-1|.|TRBJ1-1|.
TGCAGCGTTGGAACTCCGGGGCCCGTCGACACTGAAGCTTTCTTT
CSVGTPGPVDTEAFF
>TRBV2|.|TRBJ1-1|TRBD1
TGTGCCAGCAGGCCTATCGAGGGACAGGGAGTCCCTGAAGCTTTCTTT
CASRPIEGQGVPEAFF
>TRBV5-1|.|TRBJ2-7|TRBD1
TGCGCCAGCAGCCCCACAGCAGGGGGCAGTTCCTACGAGCAGTACTTC
CASSPTAGGSSYEQYF
>TRBV2|.|TRBJ2-5|TRBD2
TGTGCCAGCATGCCGACTAGCGGGTACCAAGAGACCCAGTACTTC
CASMPTSGYQETQYF
>TRBV11-2|few|TRBJ1-6|.
TGTGCCAGCAGCTTAGTTAATTCACCCCTCCACTTT
CASSLVNSPLHF
>TRBV6-1|.|TRBJ2-7|.
TGTGCCAGCAGTCGAGGCAGCTACGAGCAGTACTTC
CASSRGSYEQYF
>TRBV7-2|.|TRBJ2-1|TRBD2
TGTGCCAGCAGCCCGGGGGGACTAGCGGTCTACAATGAGCAGTTCTTC
CASSPGGLAVYNEQFF
>TRBV27|once|TRBJ2-2|.
.
CASSPIFGAGELFF
>TRBV7-9|.|TRBJ1-1|.
TGTGCCAGCAGCCAGGACACCCCGAGGATGAACACTGAAGCTTTCTTT
CASSQDTPRMNTEAFF
>TRBV27|.|TRBJ2-7|.
TGTGCCAGCACTTTTAGCCCGGGAAGCTACGAGCAGTACTTC
CASTFSPGSYEQYF
>TRBV4-1|.|TRBJ2-5|.
TGCGCCAGCAGCCAAGTTTTGTACGGTGAAGAGACCCAGTACTTC
CASSQVLYGEETQYF
>TRBV5-4|.|TRBJ2-2|.
TGTGCCAGCAGCACCGGGAGCTTTTCCCCCGGGGAGCTGTTTTTT
CASSTGSFSPGELFF
>TRBV14|.|TRBJ2-7|TRBD2
TGTGCCAGCAGCCAAACGGGACTAGCGGGAGGGCCCCCCTCCTACGAGCAGTACTTC
CASSQTGLAGGPPSYEQYF
>TRBV21-1|.|TRBJ2-1|.
TGTGCCAGCAGCAAAGCGGGAAGGGAGGATGAGCAGTTCTTC
CASSKAGREDEQFF
>TRBV27|once|TRBJ1-1|.
TGTGCCAGCAGTTTAGGGGGGTCCCTTGAAGCTTTCTTT
CASSLGGSLEAFF
>TRBV28|once|TRBJ2-5|.
TGTGCCAGCAGTTTATCCTCTCCCGGACAAGGGGGAGGGGAGACCCAGTACTTC
CASSLSSPGQGGGETQYF
>TRBV6-5|.|TRBJ1-3|TRBD1
TGTGCCAGCAGCCCCCGGGACAGGGCTGGAAACACCATATATTTT
CASSPRDRAGNTIYF